This T cell receptor (beta chain) was retrieved from a study of Ad26.COV2.S vaccination and SARS-CoV-2 variants. Trimming cost V 1 base and J 5 bases, with 17 bases left between them. Germline lookup yields CDR1 LNHDA and CDR2 SQIVND (reference sequence). The CDR3 has 16 residues. TCRdb keeps only in-frame clones here, not all; method: immunoSEQ multiplex PCR. Of 300,000 to 400,000 clones listed, roughly nine tenths were seen once; the top ten hold about 6.4%. Treatment denoted: 15 to 20 received Ad26.COV2.S at low or high dose, single or two shots; five or six received placebo; per-sample allocation not given. The samples were gathered on day 63 after the first injection of vaccine or placebo.

The chain carries TRBV19 and TRBJ2-5, with a weak D call TRBD2 (5 bases). The input for sequencing was peripheral blood, taken in a trial of Ad26.COV2.S vaccine versus placebo. This TCR was sampled from a person aged 18-60 years who received the Ad26.COV2.S COVID-19 vaccine or a placebo. CDR3: CASSIATDSPRETQYF. For the CDR3, the DNA is TGTGCCAGTAGTATAGCTACGGACTCCCCACGCGAGACCCAGTACTTC.